This is a list of T cell receptor beta chains from one sample in a study of technical replicates of blood from a few donors. Produced via immunoSEQ multiplex PCR; TCRdb's table is partial and in-frame only. The sample has more than 75,000 clones, 70% to 90% seen once. Sequenced sample: PBMCs. The receptors shown here come from a human donor in good health. Some clones in this sample may be carry-over from other donors' samples. The CDR3 runs from the conserved cysteine through the conserved F or W. D genes are given only for firm matches. The size of a clone is reported for some rows only, either as once, few or many, or as a class for expanded clones.

TRBJ2-7,-,TRBD1,TRBV9,TGTGCCAGCAGCGCGGGACAGGGAACCTACGAGCAGTACTTC,CASSAGQGTYEQYF
TRBJ1-1,few,-,TRBV7-2,TGTGCCAGCAGCTTCCGGGAGAACACTGAAGCTTTCTTT,CASSFRENTEAFF
TRBJ2-1,-,TRBD2,TRBV6-4,TGTGCCAGCAGTGACTACGGGGCTAGCGGAGACAATGAGCAGTTCTTC,CASSDYGASGDNEQFF
TRBJ2-7,-,TRBD1,TRBV29-1,TGCAGCGTTGATTCCGGGACAGGTGCCTACGAGCAGTACTTC,CSVDSGTGAYEQYF
TRBJ2-3,-,-,TRBV6-6,TGTGCCAGCAGGAGCGGGCCCGTCCCCCCAGATACGCAGTATTTT,CASRSGPVPPDTQYF
TRBJ2-2,-,-,TRBV2,TGTGCCAGCAGTGAAGATGAAGGGGGCACCGGGGAGCTGTTTTTT,CASSEDEGGTGELFF
TRBJ2-7,once,TRBD2,TRBV7-2,TGTGCCAGCAGCTGGTGGACTAGCGGGGCCGCCTACGAGCAGTACTTC,CASSWWTSGAAYEQYF
TRBJ2-7,-,-,TRBV6-5,TGTGCCAGCAGGAGGACAGCCATCTTGACCTACGAGCAGTACTTC,CASRRTAILTYEQYF
TRBJ2-5,-,TRBD2,TRBV5-1,TGCGCCAGCAGCTTGGCGGGGACTAGCGGGTCGGAGACCCAGTACTTC,CASSLAGTSGSETQYF
TRBJ2-3,-,TRBD1,TRBV7-6,TGTGCCAGCAGCCGGACAGGGAACACAGATACGCAGTATTTT,CASSRTGNTDTQYF
TRBJ2-3,many,-,TRBV6-4,TGTGCCAGCAGTGACTCCAAGGGGGCAGATACGCAGTATTTT,CASSDSKGADTQYF
TRBJ2-3,-,-,TRBV21-1,TGTGCCAGCAGACTCAGGGGAGGGAGCACAGATACGCAGTATTTT,CASRLRGGSTDTQYF
TRBJ2-2,once,TRBD2,TRBV10-3,TGTGCCATCAGTGCGCGGGAGAGCACCGGGGAGCTGTTTTTT,CAISARESTGELFF
TRBJ1-5,-,-,TRBV30,TGTGCCTGGAGCCTAGGCTTGTCCGGAGGACAGCCCCAGCATTTT,CAWSLGLSGGQPQHF
TRBJ2-4,-,TRBD1,TRBV9,TGTGCCAGCAGCGTAGAAGGGGGCAACATTCAGTACTTC,CASSVEGGNIQYF
TRBJ2-7,-,-,TRBV21-1,TGTGCCAGCAGCAAAGATGGGACTAGCTACTACGAGCAGTACTTC,CASSKDGTSYYEQYF
TRBJ2-4,few,TRBD2,TRBV2,TGTGCCAGCAGGGCTAGCGGGTTGTGGCTAGCCAAAAACATTCAGTACTTC,CASRASGLWLAKNIQYF
TRBJ1-6,-,TRBD1,TRBV7-6,TGTGCCAGCAGCTTGGGAGACAGGGAGTGGGATTCACCCCTCCACTTT,CASSLGDREWDSPLHF
TRBJ1-4,once,TRBD1,TRBV19,TGTGCCAGTAGTGGGGCGGAGGGACAGGCTAATGAAAAACTGTTTTTT,CASSGAEGQANEKLFF
TRBJ2-2,-,TRBD2,TRBV7-3,TGTGCCAGCAGTTTGGCGGGGAGGGCCACCGGGGAGCTGTTTTTT,CASSLAGRATGELFF
TRBJ1-2,few,-,TRBV5-1,TGCGCCAGCAGCTTGTGGAGGGGTTCGTTTGGCTACACCTTC,CASSLWRGSFGYTF
TRBJ1-6,-,TRBD1,TRBV27,TGTGCCAGCAGTTTATCGGGACAGCGGAATTCACCCCTCCACTTT,CASSLSGQRNSPLHF
TRBJ1-1,-,-,TRBV7-9,TGTGCCCCCACCCGGGGGAACACTGAAGCTTTCTTT,CAPTRGNTEAFF
TRBJ2-3,-,TRBD2,TRBV5-4,TGTGCCAGCAGCTTGGGGCAGCGGGAGGGTACGCAGTATTTT,CASSLGQREGTQYF
TRBJ2-1,-,TRBD2,TRBV5-4,TGTGCCAGCAGCCACGGGGGGGCCCTGAATGAGCAGTTCTTC,CASSHGGALNEQFF
TRBJ1-2,-,-,TRBV30,TGTGCCTGGAGTATCTCCGCGCGTGGCTACACCTTC,CAWSISARGYTF
TRBJ2-1,-,-,TRBV30,TGTGCCTGGAGTGCTCTTAATTTAGCGGTTCACAATGAGCAGTTCTTC,CAWSALNLAVHNEQFF
TRBJ1-4,-,-,TRBV30,TGTGCCTGGAGTGTAAGCGGCAGTGAAAAACTGTTTTTT,CAWSVSGSEKLFF
TRBJ1-1,-,TRBD1,TRBV5-1,TGCGCCAGCAGCCCCGGGGACAGGCTTGACACTGAAGCTTTCTTT,CASSPGDRLDTEAFF
TRBJ2-1,-,-,TRBV6-5,TGTGCCAGCAGTTCCCTTGGGGGGAAAGAGCGGAATGAGCAGTTCTTC,CASSSLGGKERNEQFF
TRBJ1-1,-,-,TRBV7-6,TGTGCCAGCAGCTCCTCAGGAACAGAAGCTTTCTTT,CASSSSGTEAFF
TRBJ2-1,-,TRBD2,TRBV6-1,TGTGCCAGCAGTGTAGCGGGAGGAACCTACAATGAGCAGTTCTTC,CASSVAGGTYNEQFF
TRBJ2-5,-,TRBD2,TRBV11-2,TGTGCCAGTAGGGGAGGGCAAGAGACCCAGTACTTC,CASRGGQETQYF
TRBJ2-7,-,TRBD1,TRBV19,TGTGCCAGTGGCATTATTAGACAGGGGGGGGAGCAGTACTTC,CASGIIRQGGEQYF
TRBJ1-6,-,TRBD1,TRBV18,TGTGCCAGCTCACAAGGACAGGTTGGGAATTCACCCCTCCACTTT,CASSQGQVGNSPLHF
TRBJ2-1,-,-,TRBV7-2,TGTGCCAGCAGCTGGGACTCACGCGATGAGCAGTTCTTC,CASSWDSRDEQFF
TRBJ2-5,-,TRBD2,TRBV5-1,TGCGCCAGCAGCCGTGGGACTAGCGGACAAGAGACCCAGTACTTC,CASSRGTSGQETQYF
TRBJ1-1,-,-,TRBV28,TGTGCCAGCAGTTTAGTCGGAGGCACCGAAGCTTTCTTT,CASSLVGGTEAFF
TRBJ2-7,once,-,TRBV9,TGTGCCAGCAGCGTAGATGGGGCAGGGTCGGCCTACGAGCAGTACTTC,CASSVDGAGSAYEQYF
TRBJ2-5,once,TRBD1,TRBV19,TGTGCCAGTAACCTACAGGGGGCTGAGACCCAGTACTTC,CASNLQGAETQYF
TRBJ2-1,-,TRBD2,TRBV25-1,TGTGCCAGCAGACAAACTAGCGGTGAGCAGTTCTTC,CASRQTSGEQFF
TRBJ2-4,-,TRBD1,TRBV6-5,TGTGCCAGCAGTACAGGGGGCGCGACAAACATTCAGTACTTC,CASSTGGATNIQYF
TRBJ2-5,-,TRBD2,TRBV4-1,TGCGCCAGCAGCCAGGCAACTAGCGGGAATCAAGAGACCCAGTACTTC,CASSQATSGNQETQYF
TRBJ2-1,once,TRBD1,TRBV30,TGTGCCACCGGGACAGGGAATAATGAGCAGTTCTTC,CATGTGNNEQFF
TRBJ2-2,-,-,TRBV2,TGTGCCAGCAGTGGCACAGGGCGGAACACCGGGGAGCTGTTTTTT,CASSGTGRNTGELFF
TRBJ2-7,-,TRBD1,TRBV6-1,TGTGCCAGCAGTGAGTCATACCAGGGGGCGGGGGAGCAGTACTTC,CASSESYQGAGEQYF
TRBJ1-3,-,-,TRBV5-8,TGTGCCAGCAGCTTGGGCGGGACCTCTGGAAACACCATATATTTT,CASSLGGTSGNTIYF
TRBJ1-5,-,-,TRBV19,TGTGCCAGTAACTCATATAGCAATCAGCCCCAGCATTTT,CASNSYSNQPQHF
TRBJ2-7,-,TRBD2,TRBV7-2,TGTGCCAGCAGCTTAGTGCCGGGAGGGCCCCACGAGCAGTACTTC,CASSLVPGGPHEQYF
TRBJ2-3,-,-,TRBV7-9,TGTGCCAGCAGCTTAGCGGGGGGGCCAGTGGACACGCAGTATTTT,CASSLAGGPVDTQYF
TRBJ1-5,-,TRBD1,TRBV19,TGTGCCAGTAGTTCGGGACAGAATCAGCCCCAGCATTTT,CASSSGQNQPQHF
TRBJ1-4,-,TRBD1,TRBV5-5,TGTGCCAGCAGCTTGGCCGGGACAGGGCGGGATGAAAAACTGTTTTTT,CASSLAGTGRDEKLFF
TRBJ2-1,once,-,TRBV5-8,TGTGCCAGCAACCCCCAGGGGAATGAGCAGTTCTTC,CASNPQGNEQFF
TRBJ2-5,-,-,TRBV30,TGTGCCTGGGGTGCAGGACTTCAAGAGACCCAGTACTTC,CAWGAGLQETQYF